The clone carrying this T cell receptor (beta chain) was recorded many times. TCRdb itself ran the 5' RACE reads through MiXCR, one entry per CDR3 protein. Of 570,000 or so distinct CDR3 sequences in the sample, roughly 9.9% were seen once. This entry is derived from a study of identical twins. V shed 5 bases and J shed 2 bases, with 16 bases lying between them. Per germline, CDR1 SGHTA and CDR2 FQGNSA. The CDR3 covers 15 residues. These same data were also listed under a study on yellow fever vaccine responses in identical twins.

The sequenced sample consisted of PBMCs. V gene TRBV7-2 combines with J gene TRBJ2-7, with D possibly matching TRBD2 (6 bases). The source is a woman aged 18-30 years in good health. The DNA for the CDR3 is TGTGCCAGCAGCCCCCAGGGACTCATTACCTACGAGCAGTACTTC. This encodes CASSPQGLITYEQYF.